These T cell receptor beta chains were read from a single sample in a study of blood T cell repertoires in COVID-19. Here immunoSEQ multiplex PCR was the method, and the copy in TCRdb shows in-frame clones only, minus some. The repertoire holds about 150,000 clones, with around nine tenths as singletons. The sequenced sample was peripheral blood. The receptors originated from a human donor in a cohort sampled during active COVID-19. The CDR3 runs from the conserved cysteine through the conserved F or W. Fields, in order: J gene, CDR3 length, V gene, D gene, clone size, CDR3 protein, CDR3 DNA. The D gene is left open where the match is weak. The size of a clone is reported for some rows only, either as once, few or many, or as a class for expanded clones.

J gene: TRBJ1-1; CDR3 length: 15; V gene: TRBV9; D gene: NA; clone size: once; CDR3 protein: CASSVLAEMNTEAFF; CDR3 DNA: TGTGCCAGCAGCGTATTGGCAGAAATGAACACTGAAGCTTTCTTT
J gene: TRBJ2-5; CDR3 length: 14; V gene: TRBV11-2; D gene: NA; clone size: NA; CDR3 protein: CASSLTAALETQYF; CDR3 DNA: TGTGCCAGCAGCTTAACGGCGGCCCTCGAGACCCAGTACTTC
J gene: TRBJ2-7; CDR3 length: 15; V gene: TRBV20-1; D gene: TRBD2; clone size: NA; CDR3 protein: CSASGPSGSLYEQYF; CDR3 DNA: TGCAGTGCTAGTGGTCCTAGCGGGAGTCTCTACGAGCAGTACTTC
J gene: TRBJ2-7; CDR3 length: 15; V gene: TRBV7-2; D gene: TRBD2; clone size: NA; CDR3 protein: CASSLQSGGAIEQYF; CDR3 DNA: TGTGCCAGCAGCCTACAAAGCGGGGGGGCAATAGAGCAGTACTTC
J gene: TRBJ2-1; CDR3 length: 14; V gene: TRBV4-3; D gene: NA; clone size: NA; CDR3 protein: CASSQDRGANEQFF; CDR3 DNA: TGCGCCAGCAGCCAAGACAGGGGGGCCAATGAGCAGTTCTTC
J gene: TRBJ2-7; CDR3 length: 12; V gene: TRBV3-1/TRBV3-2; D gene: NA; clone size: NA; CDR3 protein: CASSQAESEQYF; CDR3 DNA: TGTGCCAGCAGCCAAGCTGAGAGCGAGCAGTACTTC
J gene: TRBJ1-5; CDR3 length: 18; V gene: TRBV21-1; D gene: NA; clone size: NA; CDR3 protein: CASSKVDRYPAQAQPQHF; CDR3 DNA: TGTGCCAGCAGCAAAGTTGACCGCTACCCGGCTCAGGCTCAGCCCCAGCATTTT
J gene: TRBJ1-6; CDR3 length: 14; V gene: TRBV6-5; D gene: TRBD1; clone size: NA; CDR3 protein: CASGQAGADSPLHF; CDR3 DNA: TGTGCCAGCGGACAGGCCGGGGCCGATTCACCCCTCCACTTT
J gene: TRBJ2-7; CDR3 length: 14; V gene: TRBV7-9; D gene: TRBD2; clone size: few; CDR3 protein: CASRQPGLHYEQYF; CDR3 DNA: TGTGCCAGCAGGCAACCGGGACTACACTACGAGCAGTACTTC
J gene: TRBJ2-7; CDR3 length: 16; V gene: TRBV5-1; D gene: TRBD1; clone size: NA; CDR3 protein: CASSPGTGQQFYEQYF; CDR3 DNA: TGCGCCAGCAGCCCCGGGACAGGGCAACAATTCTACGAGCAGTACTTC
J gene: TRBJ2-7; CDR3 length: 13; V gene: TRBV30; D gene: TRBD2; clone size: NA; CDR3 protein: CASKAGVNYEQYF; CDR3 DNA: TGTGCCTCCAAAGCGGGAGTTAACTACGAGCAGTACTTC
J gene: TRBJ2-3; CDR3 length: 16; V gene: TRBV5-1; D gene: TRBD2; clone size: NA; CDR3 protein: CASSLRTSGGAGTQYF; CDR3 DNA: TGCGCCAGCAGCTTGAGGACTAGCGGGGGCGCAGGGACGCAGTATTTT
J gene: TRBJ1-2; CDR3 length: 18; V gene: TRBV23-1; D gene: TRBD1; clone size: NA; CDR3 protein: CASVPRTGYLITNYGYTF; CDR3 DNA: TGCGCCAGCGTCCCTCGGACAGGATACCTTATCACTAACTATGGCTACACCTTC
J gene: TRBJ2-3; CDR3 length: 12; V gene: TRBV12-3/TRBV12-4; D gene: TRBD1; clone size: NA; CDR3 protein: CASSDRGDTQYF; CDR3 DNA: TGTGCCAGCAGCGACAGGGGAGATACGCAGTATTTT
J gene: TRBJ2-7; CDR3 length: 15; V gene: TRBV5-5; D gene: NA; clone size: NA; CDR3 protein: CASSLATTSWDEQYF; CDR3 DNA: TGTGCCAGCAGCTTGGCCACTACTAGTTGGGACGAGCAGTACTTC
J gene: TRBJ2-1; CDR3 length: 16; V gene: TRBV5-1; D gene: TRBD2; clone size: NA; CDR3 protein: CASSASSGSSYNEQFF; CDR3 DNA: TGCGCCAGCAGCGCCTCTAGCGGGAGCTCCTACAATGAGCAGTTCTTC
J gene: TRBJ1-5; CDR3 length: 22; V gene: TRBV18; D gene: NA; clone size: NA; CDR3 protein: CASSPERIAGTRSLNSNQPQHF; CDR3 DNA: TGTGCCAGCTCACCAGAACGGATTGCCGGGACACGCTCCCTTAATAGCAATCAGCCCCAGCATTTT
J gene: TRBJ2-3; CDR3 length: 16; V gene: TRBV9; D gene: NA; clone size: NA; CDR3 protein: CASSAASVPSTDTQYF; CDR3 DNA: TGTGCCAGCAGCGCCGCTTCGGTCCCTAGCACAGATACGCAGTATTTT
J gene: TRBJ1-5; CDR3 length: 13; V gene: TRBV5-8; D gene: NA; clone size: once; CDR3 protein: CASPQGFNQPQHF; CDR3 DNA: TGTGCCAGCCCGCAGGGCTTCAATCAGCCCCAGCATTTT
J gene: TRBJ2-2; CDR3 length: 14; V gene: TRBV7-9; D gene: TRBD1; clone size: many; CDR3 protein: CASSANRGVGELFF; CDR3 DNA: TGTGCCAGCAGCGCCAACAGGGGCGTCGGGGAGCTGTTTTTT
J gene: TRBJ1-5; CDR3 length: 13; V gene: TRBV28; D gene: NA; clone size: NA; CDR3 protein: CASSEPPRQPQHF; CDR3 DNA: TGTGCCAGCAGTGAACCCCCTAGGCAGCCCCAGCATTTT
J gene: TRBJ2-7; CDR3 length: 14; V gene: TRBV28; D gene: NA; clone size: NA; CDR3 protein: CASTRAGTLREQYF; CDR3 DNA: TGTGCCAGCACTCGTGCGGGAACCCTTAGAGAGCAGTACTTC
J gene: TRBJ2-7; CDR3 length: 15; V gene: TRBV5-1; D gene: NA; clone size: NA; CDR3 protein: CASRLVPGPSYEQYF; CDR3 DNA: TGCGCCAGCAGACTGGTACCGGGTCCCTCCTACGAGCAGTACTTC
J gene: TRBJ2-7; CDR3 length: 16; V gene: TRBV18; D gene: TRBD1; clone size: NA; CDR3 protein: CASSPLEGQVLYEQYF; CDR3 DNA: TGTGCCAGCTCACCCTTAGAGGGACAGGTCCTCTACGAGCAGTACTTC
J gene: TRBJ1-6; CDR3 length: 15; V gene: TRBV2; D gene: NA; clone size: NA; CDR3 protein: CASQFKQGEVSPLHF; CDR3 DNA: TGTGCCAGCCAGTTCAAACAGGGTGAAGTTTCACCCCTCCACTTT
J gene: TRBJ1-1; CDR3 length: 13; V gene: TRBV12-3/TRBV12-4; D gene: TRBD1; clone size: few; CDR3 protein: CASSLGTGREAFF; CDR3 DNA: TGTGCCAGCAGTCTTGGGACAGGACGTGAAGCTTTCTTT
J gene: TRBJ2-5; CDR3 length: 17; V gene: TRBV12-5; D gene: TRBD2; clone size: NA; CDR3 protein: CASGLVDKAGGQETQYF; CDR3 DNA: TGTGCTAGTGGTTTGGTAGACAAAGCGGGAGGCCAAGAGACCCAGTACTTC
J gene: TRBJ2-7; CDR3 length: 14; V gene: TRBV19; D gene: TRBD1; clone size: NA; CDR3 protein: CASSLRQGEYEQYF; CDR3 DNA: TGTGCCAGTAGTTTGAGACAGGGGGAATACGAGCAGTACTTC
J gene: TRBJ1-5; CDR3 length: 15; V gene: TRBV30; D gene: NA; clone size: NA; CDR3 protein: CAWSAIGQRNQPQHF; CDR3 DNA: TGTGCCTGGAGCGCCATTGGACAGCGCAATCAGCCCCAGCATTTT
J gene: TRBJ1-1; CDR3 length: 14; V gene: TRBV27; D gene: TRBD1; clone size: NA; CDR3 protein: CASSSRGRDTEAFF; CDR3 DNA: TGTGCCAGTTCCTCTAGGGGGCGGGACACTGAAGCTTTCTTT
J gene: TRBJ2-3; CDR3 length: 16; V gene: TRBV3-1/TRBV3-2; D gene: NA; clone size: NA; CDR3 protein: CASSQDARLLTDTQYF; CDR3 DNA: TGTGCCAGCAGCCAAGACGCGAGACTTCTCACAGATACGCAGTATTTT
J gene: TRBJ2-3; CDR3 length: 15; V gene: TRBV30; D gene: TRBD2; clone size: NA; CDR3 protein: CAWSPTSGVGDTQYF; CDR3 DNA: TGTGCCTGGAGTCCGACTAGCGGGGTAGGGGATACGCAGTATTTT
J gene: TRBJ1-4; CDR3 length: 13; V gene: TRBV19; D gene: TRBD1; clone size: NA; CDR3 protein: CASRDRGSEKLFF; CDR3 DNA: TGTGCCAGTCGGGACAGGGGGAGTGAAAAACTGTTTTTT
J gene: TRBJ2-5; CDR3 length: 17; V gene: TRBV4-1; D gene: TRBD2; clone size: NA; CDR3 protein: CASSQESGGPPRETQYF; CDR3 DNA: TGCGCCAGCAGCCAAGAAAGCGGGGGGCCTCCCCGGGAGACCCAGTACTTC
J gene: TRBJ1-1; CDR3 length: 16; V gene: TRBV6-6; D gene: TRBD1; clone size: NA; CDR3 protein: CASRPHLDREDTEAFF; CDR3 DNA: TGTGCCAGCAGACCACACCTGGACAGGGAAGACACTGAAGCTTTCTTT
J gene: TRBJ1-1; CDR3 length: 12; V gene: TRBV28; D gene: NA; clone size: NA; CDR3 protein: CASSLAGFEAFF; CDR3 DNA: TGTGCCAGCAGTTTAGCGGGATTTGAAGCTTTCTTT
J gene: TRBJ2-5; CDR3 length: 16; V gene: TRBV2; D gene: TRBD1; clone size: NA; CDR3 protein: CASSAVWDRVQETQYF; CDR3 DNA: TGTGCCAGCAGTGCGGTTTGGGACAGGGTCCAAGAGACCCAGTACTTC
J gene: TRBJ2-7; CDR3 length: 13; V gene: TRBV3-1/TRBV3-2; D gene: NA; clone size: NA; CDR3 protein: CASSQKGGYEQYF; CDR3 DNA: TGTGCCAGCAGCCAAAAGGGGGGGTACGAGCAGTACTTC
J gene: TRBJ2-5; CDR3 length: 15; V gene: TRBV5-4; D gene: TRBD1; clone size: NA; CDR3 protein: CASSLPGQGQETQYF; CDR3 DNA: TGTGCCAGCAGCCTCCCGGGACAGGGGCAAGAGACCCAGTACTTC
J gene: TRBJ2-7; CDR3 length: 15; V gene: TRBV7-2; D gene: NA; clone size: few; CDR3 protein: CASSLAAGASYEQYF; CDR3 DNA: TGTGCCAGCAGCTTAGCGGCGGGGGCCTCCTACGAGCAGTACTTC
J gene: TRBJ2-2; CDR3 length: 16; V gene: TRBV6-5; D gene: TRBD1; clone size: NA; CDR3 protein: CASSYSGQGHTGELFF; CDR3 DNA: TGTGCCAGCAGTTACTCGGGACAGGGGCACACCGGGGAGCTGTTTTTT
J gene: TRBJ1-5; CDR3 length: 14; V gene: TRBV19; D gene: NA; clone size: few; CDR3 protein: CASSIPQGNQPQHF; CDR3 DNA: TGTGCCAGTAGTATACCCCAGGGCAATCAGCCCCAGCATTTT
J gene: TRBJ2-7; CDR3 length: 14; V gene: TRBV28; D gene: NA; clone size: NA; CDR3 protein: CASSLGQFSLEQYF; CDR3 DNA: TGTGCCAGCAGTTTAGGGCAGTTCTCCCTAGAGCAGTACTTC
J gene: TRBJ2-7; CDR3 length: 15; V gene: TRBV3-1/TRBV3-2; D gene: NA; clone size: few; CDR3 protein: CASSQGVSATYEQYF; CDR3 DNA: TGTGCCAGCAGCCAAGGGGTTAGCGCGACTTACGAGCAGTACTTC